A single TCR beta chain is shown here with its context. Its antigen target is currently unknown. Base qualities are missing; no much larger clone stands one base away. This sample is drawn from a study of technical replicates of blood from several donors (dated by TCRdb to the late 2010s). Libraries were built with the immunoSEQ multiplex PCR assay. TCRdb took over this immuneACCESS table, retaining in-frame rearrangements with V and J assigned. Such tables are incomplete; in checked studies, under half of the missing clones stem from an unresolved V gene, and the remainder is unexplained. A total of tens of thousands of clones appear in this sample, 95% to 96% of them only once. The ten largest clones add up to approximately 0.41% of the sample. CDR1 and CDR2 were assigned from the germline V gene (reference sequence) as MNHEY and SMNVEV. The germline ends are 12 bases apart after V is trimmed by 0 bases and J by 3 bases. CDR3 length: 15 amino acids, cysteine to phenylalanine. The retained sequence is limited to the CDR3, 45 bases, with the frame set at the first base.

The receptor comes from a human donor in good health. Sequenced input: T cells isolated from PBMCs. The chain is assembled from TRBV27 and TRBJ2-7, with TRBD1 as a weak D call on 6 bases. The DNA sequence is as follows: TGTGCCAGCAGTTTATCGACAGGCTTAATCTACGAGCAGTACTTC. Translated, this gives CASSLSTGLIYEQYF.